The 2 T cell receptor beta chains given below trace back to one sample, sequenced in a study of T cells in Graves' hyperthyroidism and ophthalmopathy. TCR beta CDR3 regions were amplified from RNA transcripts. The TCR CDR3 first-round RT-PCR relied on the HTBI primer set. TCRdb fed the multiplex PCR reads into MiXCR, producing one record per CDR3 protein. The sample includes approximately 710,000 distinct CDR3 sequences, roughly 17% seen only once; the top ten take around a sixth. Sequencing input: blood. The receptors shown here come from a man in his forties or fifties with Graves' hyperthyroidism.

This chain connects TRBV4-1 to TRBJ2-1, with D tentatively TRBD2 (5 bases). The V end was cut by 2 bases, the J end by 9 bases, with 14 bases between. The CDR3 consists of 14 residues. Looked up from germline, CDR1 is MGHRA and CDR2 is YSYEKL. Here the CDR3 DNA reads TGCGCCAGCAGCCAAAAGGGCGGGCCGGGTGAGCAGTTCTTC. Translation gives CASSQKGGPGEQFF.

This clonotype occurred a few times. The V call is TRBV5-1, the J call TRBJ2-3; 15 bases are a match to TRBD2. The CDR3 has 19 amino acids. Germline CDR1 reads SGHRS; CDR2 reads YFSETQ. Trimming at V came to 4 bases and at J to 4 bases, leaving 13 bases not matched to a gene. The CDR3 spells CASSTTRGLAGGRADTQYF. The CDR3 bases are TGCGCCAGCAGCACTACTCGAGGACTAGCGGGAGGGAGGGCAGATACGCAGTATTTT.